This note documents a single T cell receptor beta chain sequence. This entry is derived from a study of blood T cell repertoires in COVID-19. For the study at large: T cells, B-cell-depleted T cells, or PBMCs supplied cDNA or gDNA.

Some clones are missing from TCRdb's copy, which holds only in-frame ones; the method was immunoSEQ multiplex PCR. This table holds 55,000 to 75,000 clones, about 77% found once. V gave up 5 bases and J gave up 4 bases, with 11 bases separating them. CDR3 length equals 13 residues. This clonotype was obtained from a man aged 80 or over with active or convalescent COVID-19. Sequenced: peripheral blood. The V gene is TRBV12-3 or TRBV12-4, the J gene TRBJ1-2; D is unresolved. The CDR3 bases are TGTGCCAGCAGTCCCTTAGGGAGCTATGGCTACACCTTC. This codes for CASSPLGSYGYTF.